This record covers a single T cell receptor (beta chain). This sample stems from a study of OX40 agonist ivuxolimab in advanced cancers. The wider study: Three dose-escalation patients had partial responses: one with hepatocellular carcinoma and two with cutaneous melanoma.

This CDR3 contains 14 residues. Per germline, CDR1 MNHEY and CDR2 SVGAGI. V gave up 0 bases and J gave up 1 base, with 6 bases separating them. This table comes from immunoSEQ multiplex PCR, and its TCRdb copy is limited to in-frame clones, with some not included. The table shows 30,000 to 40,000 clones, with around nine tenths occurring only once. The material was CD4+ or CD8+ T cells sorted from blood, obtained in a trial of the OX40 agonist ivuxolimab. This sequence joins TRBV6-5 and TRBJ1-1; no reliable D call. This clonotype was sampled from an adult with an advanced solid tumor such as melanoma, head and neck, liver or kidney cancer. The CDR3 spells CASSYSFRNTEAFF. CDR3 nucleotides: TGTGCCAGCAGTTACTCTTTCAGGAACACTGAAGCTTTCTTT.